The 25 T cell receptor beta chains listed next were all sequenced from one sample in a study of shared clonotypes between healthy human individuals. Positive CCR7 selection of CD45RO-negative cells yielded the naive CD8 cells, and terminally differentiated effector memory CD45RA+ cells were excluded. The data were produced by immunoSEQ multiplex PCR, yet TCRdb's version contains in-frame clones alone and is incomplete. The sample lists about 1,800,000 clones; about 95% were seen once. Specimen: naive CD8+ T cells sorted from blood. The receptors stem from a man between 18 and 29 years old in good health.

The chain couples TRBV6-5 to TRBJ1-2; 7 bases fit TRBD1. V lost 3 bases to trimming and J lost 0 bases; unmatched junction nucleotides: 4. This CDR3 has 15 residues. Germline V lookup: CDR1 MNHEY, CDR2 SVGAGI. As DNA, the CDR3 is TGTGCCAGCAGTTATCGGCAGGGGGCTAACTATGGCTACACCTTC. It translates to CASSYRQGANYGYTF.

The chain uses TRBV2 and TRBJ2-5; 8 nucleotides match TRBD2. CDR3 size: 16 residues. Germline assignment: CDR1 SNHLY and CDR2 FYNNEI. V shed 3 bases and J 3 bases; nucleotides not matched to a gene: 9. The CDR3 spells CASSDVGGGTEETQYF. The DNA for the CDR3 is TGTGCCAGCAGTGATGTCGGGGGGGGCACTGAAGAGACCCAGTACTTC. Together with reference TRBV2 and TRBJ2-5, the CDR3 gives the full variable domain: EPEVTQTPSHQVTQMGQEVILRCVPISNHLYFYWYRQILGQKVEFLVSFYNNEISEKSEIFDDQFSVERPDGSNFTLKIRSTKLEDSAMYFCASSDVGGGTEETQYFGPGTRLLVL.

As regards this clone: Other DNA sequences within the sample encode an identical CDR3. J is TRBJ2-7 and V is TRBV4-3; a possible D gene is TRBD2 (5 bases). The CDR3 runs to 15 residues. Trimming cost V 0 bases and J 0 bases, with 9 bases left between them. Germline-derived CDR1 and CDR2 are LGHNA and YSLEER. This chain's CDR3 is CASSQDSGSSYEQYF. The DNA for the CDR3 is TGCGCCAGCAGCCAAGATTCTGGGAGCTCCTACGAGCAGTACTTC.

This clone occurred once. The genes are TRBV4-1 and TRBJ2-1; 7 nucleotides match TRBD2. Germline CDR1 MGHRA, CDR2 YSYEKL. This CDR3 region has 18 residues. The V gene end was trimmed by 3 bases and the J gene end by 8 bases; junction bases not matched to a gene: 19. Here the CDR3 reads CASSQSQFLAVDEDEQFF. The CDR3 DNA reads as TGCGCCAGCAGCCAGTCGCAATTCCTAGCGGTAGATGAGGATGAGCAGTTCTTC.

Points on this clone: The same CDR3 arises from other DNA sequences in this sample as well. The chain recombines TRBV6-6 with TRBJ2-1, with D possibly being TRBD1 or TRBD2 (5 bases each). The V end was cut by 2 bases, the J end by 7 bases, with 6 bases between. The CDR3 runs 12 residues. The germline V gene encodes CDR1 MNHNY and CDR2 SVGAGI (reference sequence). Written as DNA, the CDR3 is TGTGCCAGCAGTTACGGGGGTAATGAGCAGTTCTTC. Amino acids: CASSYGGNEQFF.

This chain uses TRBV29-1 with TRBJ2-3; TRBD1 or TRBD2 may be the D gene (5 bases each). The CDR3 extends over 12 amino acids. Germline-derived CDR1 and CDR2 are SQVTM and ANQGSEA. V was trimmed by 4 bases and J by 2 bases, leaving 7 bases between them. CDR3 region: CSVVGVTDTQYF. DNA of the CDR3: TGCAGCGTTGTGGGGGTCACAGATACGCAGTATTTT.

This rearrangement joins TRBV29-1 to TRBJ1-4; TRBD1 matches at 7 bases. Per germline, CDR1 SQVTM and CDR2 ANQGSEA. The V and J ends lost 5 bases and 3 bases, in that order; junction bases with no gene match: 9. The CDR3 sequence is 15 residues long. This CDR3 is CSVSTRGVSNEKLFF. The CDR3 DNA reads as TGCAGCGTTTCTACCAGGGGGGTTTCTAATGAAAAACTGTTTTTT.

The genes are TRBV7-8 and TRBJ2-1, with 9 bases matching TRBD1. Germline V lookup: CDR1 SGHVS, CDR2 FQNEAQ. The CDR3 is 17 residues long. V was clipped by 3 bases and J by 7 bases; unmatched bases: 13. The CDR3: CASSFGQGNFRLNEQFF. The CDR3 nucleotides are TGTGCCAGCAGCTTCGGACAGGGGAATTTTAGGCTGAATGAGCAGTTCTTC.

This chain uses TRBV10-2 with TRBJ2-3; no reliable D call. This CDR3 is built from 13 residues. The V end lost 5 bases, the J end lost 0 bases, and 6 bases lay between the germline ends. The V gene's germline CDR1 is WSHSY and CDR2 SAAADI. CDR3 in amino acids: CASSHLSTDTQYF. The DNA of the CDR3 is TGCGCCAGCAGTCACTTAAGCACAGATACGCAGTATTTT.

This chain joins TRBV13 and TRBJ1-2, with D perhaps TRBD1 (6 bases). This CDR3 is built from 15 residues. The germline V gene has CDR1 PRHDT and CDR2 FYEKMQ (reference sequence). V was clipped by 4 bases and J by 8 bases, with 20 bases between them. CDR3 in DNA: TGTGCCAGCAGCTCGTCTGAGGGGGTTGGCCTCGGCTACACCTTC. This gives the protein CASSSSEGVGLGYTF.

The J gene is TRBJ1-2, the V gene TRBV29-1; possible D gene TRBD1, 6 bases. CDR3 length equals 12 residues. Trimming took off 6 bases at V and 3 bases at J, with 11 bases between the two ends. Germline V gene data show CDR1 as SQVTM and CDR2 as ANQGSEA. Written as DNA, the CDR3 is TGCAGCGTCCGGGACACGTACTATGGCTACACCTTC. Translating it yields CSVRDTYYGYTF.

V usage is TRBV9 and J usage is TRBJ2-1; a possible D gene is TRBD1 (5 bases). The V gene's germline CDR1 is SGDLS and CDR2 YYNGEE. Trimming took off 0 bases at V and 3 bases at J, with 13 bases between the two ends. The CDR3 is 16 residues long. CDR3 sequence (DNA): TGTGCCAGCAGCGTAGAAGGCAGGGTTTACTACAATGAGCAGTTCTTC. This translates into CASSVEGRVYYNEQFF.

In regard to this clone: Other nucleotide sequences in the sample specify the same CDR3. The V call is TRBV7-9, the J call TRBJ2-5; the D is unclear. CDR1 SEHNR and CDR2 FQNEAQ come from the germline V gene (reference sequence). V was cut by 1 base and J by 1 base, with 10 bases left in between. There are 15 residues in the CDR3. This CDR3 reads CASSLVALGQETQYF. The CDR3 region has the DNA TGTGCCAGCAGCTTAGTCGCGCTTGGCCAAGAGACCCAGTACTTC.

The chain has TRBV28 and TRBJ2-7; 8 positions match TRBD1. The CDR3 contains 14 residues. Germline V lookup: CDR1 MDHEN, CDR2 SYDVKM. Losses at the gene ends were 7 bases for V and 6 bases for J; bases not matched to a gene: 11. DNA for the CDR3: TGTGCCAGCACCCGGACAGGGTTAGCTTTCGAGCAGTACTTC. Translated: CASTRTGLAFEQYF.

This clone has just one count. The chain couples TRBV6-5 to TRBJ1-6, with D possibly being TRBD1 (5 bases). The CDR3 totals 14 residues. The V and J ends lost 5 bases and 7 bases respectively, with 12 bases between them. The germline V gene encodes CDR1 MNHEY and CDR2 SVGAGI. The CDR3 nucleotides read TGTGCCAGCAGTCTGACAGACCTGAATTCACCCCTCCACTTT. It encodes CASSLTDLNSPLHF.

V usage is TRBV2 and J usage is TRBJ2-7; D may be TRBD1 (5 bases). CDR3 length: 13 amino acids. In germline, CDR1 is SNHLY, CDR2 FYNNEI. V was pared by 4 bases and J by 3 bases, with 10 bases between. CDR3 DNA sequence: TGTGCCAGCAGTGTTGACAGCTTCTACGAGCAGTACTTC. Its translation: CASSVDSFYEQYF.

The V and J genes are TRBV7-9 and TRBJ1-1; D perhaps matches TRBD1 (5 bases). V lost 1 base, J lost 7 bases, and 13 bases lay in between. CDR1 and CDR2 (germline): SEHNR, FQNEAQ (reference sequence). The CDR3 has 14 residues. The CDR3 sequence is CASSLGSGRSEAFF. CDR3 in DNA: TGTGCCAGCAGCTTAGGGTCAGGGAGGAGTGAAGCTTTCTTT.

The chain employs TRBV5-4 and TRBJ2-7; weak D call: TRBD2 (5 bases). Germline V gives CDR1 SGHNT, CDR2 YYREEE (reference sequence). V was pared by 4 bases and J by 2 bases, with 16 bases between. CDR3 length: 15 residues. The chain's CDR3 is CASSLKVERAYEQYF. The CDR3 bases are TGTGCCAGCAGCCTCAAGGTGGAGAGGGCCTACGAGCAGTACTTC.

This CDR3 reads CAWSWGYEQFF. CDR3 DNA sequence: TGTGCCTGGAGTTGGGGCTATGAGCAGTTCTTC. The chain recombines TRBV30 with TRBJ2-1; TRBD1 is a possible D gene (5 bases). V lost 2 bases to trimming and J lost 8 bases, with 7 bases between them. Germline CDR1 and CDR2: GTSNPN and SVGIG (reference sequence). The CDR3 has 11 residues.

A single count supports this clone. The rearrangement links TRBV6-6 to TRBJ2-5; D is unresolved. The CDR3 is made up of 11 amino acids. CDR1 is MNHNY and CDR2 is SVGAGI in the germline V gene (reference sequence). Trimming removed 6 bases at V and 8 bases at J, with 10 bases between. This CDR3 reads CASSPMSTQYF. The CDR3 nucleotides read TGTGCCAGCAGCCCTATGAGCACCCAGTACTTC.

This clone was detected only once. Other DNA sequences of this sample code for an identical CDR3. The chain has TRBV25-1 and TRBJ2-3, with a possible D match to TRBD2 (5 bases). V gave up 3 bases and J gave up 0 bases, with 7 bases separating them. The CDR3 extends over 14 amino acids. Germline loops: CDR1 MGHDK, CDR2 SYGVNS. CDR3 DNA: TGTGCCAGCAGTGAGCTAGCAAGCACAGATACGCAGTATTTT. It codes for CASSELASTDTQYF.

This clone was counted a single time. The chain recombines TRBV7-2 with TRBJ2-7; the match to TRBD1 covers 8 bases. The CDR3 contains 15 residues. V was pared by 1 base and J by 3 bases, with 5 bases of the junction left unmatched. In germline, CDR1 is SGHTA, CDR2 FQGNSA. CDR3 protein: CASSLGPTGVYEQYF. The CDR3 DNA sequence: TGTGCCAGCAGCTTAGGGCCGACAGGGGTCTACGAGCAGTACTTC.

This chain connects TRBV6-1 to TRBJ1-2, with 8 positions matching TRBD1. This CDR3 is built from 16 residues. From germline, CDR1 is MNHNS and CDR2 SASEGT. Losses at the gene ends were 0 bases for V and 2 bases for J; bases not matched to a gene: 5. The CDR3 region has the DNA TGTGCCAGCAGTGAAGCCGTGACAGGGGCGAACTATGGCTACACCTTC. The encoded protein is CASSEAVTGANYGYTF.

V usage is TRBV27 and J usage is TRBJ1-1; possible D gene TRBD1, 5 bases. This CDR3 has 13 amino acids. Trimming removed 8 bases from V and 5 bases from J, with 15 bases in between. Germline lookup yields CDR1 MNHEY and CDR2 SMNVEV (reference sequence). CDR3 nucleotides: TGTGCCAGCCAAAGGACACCAGGGACTGAAGCTTTCTTT. Its translation is CASQRTPGTEAFF.

The chain employs TRBV7-9 and TRBJ2-2; D remains ambiguous. V shed 5 bases and J shed 4 bases, with 14 bases lying between them. Germline CDR1 and CDR2: SEHNR and FQNEAQ (reference sequence). The CDR3 covers 15 residues. CDR3 residues: CASSPSGPATGELFF. The DNA for the CDR3 is TGTGCCAGCAGCCCTAGTGGTCCCGCCACCGGGGAGCTGTTTTTT.